The sequence of this T cell receptor (beta chain) was determined in a study of control samples from healthy donors and cancer patients. The data were produced by immunoSEQ multiplex PCR, yet TCRdb's version contains in-frame clones alone and is incomplete. Of almost 90,000 clones listed, 85% to 90% are singletons. V shed 4 bases and J shed 3 bases, with 9 bases lying between them. This CDR3 is built from 14 residues. Looked up from germline, CDR1 is LGHNT and CDR2 is FRNRAP. The chain links TRBV12-5 to TRBJ1-4, with no clear D. The receptor's source is a middle-aged woman in good health. Sequences were obtained from blood. The CDR3, as DNA: TGTGCTAGTGGTTCTGGAGAGGCTAATGAAAAACTGTTTTTT. Translation: CASGSGEANEKLFF.